Reported below is one TCR beta chain. The sample is drawn from a study of chemoradiotherapy in HPV16-positive cancers. Study in general: Candidate HPV-specific clones and shared TCR motifs came from a couple of HPV16-positive patients.

Method: immunoSEQ multiplex PCR; TCRdb's copy keeps in-frame clones and lacks some. The sample holds approximately 32,000 clones, around 80% seen once. This CDR3 has 14 residues. CDR1 is SNHLY and CDR2 is FYNNEI in the germline V gene. The V and J ends lost 9 bases and 0 bases, in that order; junction bases with no gene match: 2. Repeated repertoire sampling spanned the course of chemoradiotherapy. The source is a human donor with HPV-associated anogenital cancer. The J gene is TRBJ2-2, the V gene TRBV2; TRBD2 matches 9 bases. The input for sequencing was blood, taken from a patient who underwent chemoradiotherapy. The CDR3 DNA follows: TGTGCCAGTGGACTAGCGTCGAACACCGGGGAGCTGTTTTTT. As protein: CASGLASNTGELFF.